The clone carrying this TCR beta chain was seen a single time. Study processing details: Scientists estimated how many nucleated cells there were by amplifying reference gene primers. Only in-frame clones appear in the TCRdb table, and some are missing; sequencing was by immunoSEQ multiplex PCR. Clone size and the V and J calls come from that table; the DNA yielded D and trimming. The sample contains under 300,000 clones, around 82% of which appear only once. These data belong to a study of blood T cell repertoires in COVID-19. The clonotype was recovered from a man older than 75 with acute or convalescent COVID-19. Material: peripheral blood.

The CDR3 here is CASSESRSSGANVLTF. CDR3 bases: TGTGCCAGCAGTGAATCTAGAAGCTCTGGGGCCAACGTCCTGACTTTC. The chain has TRBV25-1 and TRBJ2-6; D not resolved. The CDR3 consists of 16 residues. Trimming took 1 base from V and 0 from J, leaving 7 bases between them. From germline, CDR1 is MGHDK and CDR2 SYGVNS. Full variable domain (rest looked up from reference TRBV25-1 and TRBJ2-6): EADIYQTPRYLVIGTGKKITLECSQTMGHDKMYWYQQDPGMELHLIHYSYGVNSTEKGDLSSESTVSRIRTEHFPLTLESARPSHTSQYLCASSESRSSGANVLTFGAGSRLTVL.